Listed below are T cell receptor beta chains from one sample, sequenced in a study of T cell responses to AZD1222 COVID-19 vaccine. The repertoire was sequenced with immunoSEQ multiplex PCR; TCRdb's copy has only in-frame clones and lacks some. The data show about 140,000 clones, around 89% seen once. Sample: peripheral blood, taken on day 0 of AZD1222 vaccination. Receptors were obtained from an adult in good health. The CDR3 runs from the conserved cysteine through the conserved F or W. A D gene is named only where the DNA matches it firmly. Size values are once, few and many counts, or a class for expanded clones, and some rows have none.

d_gene,v_gene,abundance,j_gene,CDR3aa,CDR3nt
.,TRBV14,.,TRBJ2-7,CASSQDVSGSEQYF,TGTGCCAGCAGCCAAGATGTCTCCGGGTCCGAGCAGTACTTC
.,TRBV11-2,.,TRBJ2-7,CASSQRGNEQYF,TGTGCCAGCAGCCAGAGAGGGAACGAGCAGTACTTC
TRBD2,TRBV29-1,once,TRBJ2-1,CSVGWLAGKGDEQFF,TGCAGCGTTGGGTGGCTAGCGGGAAAAGGAGATGAGCAGTTCTTC
.,TRBV19,.,TRBJ1-2,CASSPQGLGDGYTF,TGTGCCAGTAGTCCTCAGGGGCTTGGAGATGGCTACACCTTC
.,TRBV7-3,.,TRBJ1-1,CASSLTGTEAFF,TGTGCCAGCAGCTTGACAGGCACTGAAGCTTTCTTT
TRBD2,TRBV2,.,TRBJ2-7,CASKGLADEQYF,TGTGCCAGCAAGGGACTAGCAGACGAGCAGTACTTC
.,TRBV30,.,TRBJ1-2,CAWSVLSRPSLLYGYTF,TGTGCCTGGAGTGTACTGTCTCGTCCGAGCCTCCTCTATGGCTACACCTTC
.,TRBV3-1/TRBV3-2,.,TRBJ1-4,CASSHPTNEKLFF,TGTGCCAGCAGCCACCCAACTAATGAAAAACTGTTTTTT
TRBD2,TRBV5-1,few,TRBJ2-2,CASSLGGVTSGSTTGELFF,TGCGCCAGCAGCCTCGGGGGGGTGACTAGCGGGAGCACCACCGGGGAGCTGTTTTTT
.,TRBV6-5,.,TRBJ2-7,CASSSSSSYEQYF,TGTGCCAGCAGTTCCAGCAGCTCCTACGAGCAGTACTTC
.,TRBV28,.,TRBJ2-7,CASSPSPARTSQYF,TGTGCCAGCAGTCCCTCGCCTGCTAGAACTTCGCAGTACTTC
TRBD2,TRBV28,.,TRBJ2-1,CATSSQYPQLADQYNEQFF,TGTGCCACCTCCTCCCAATACCCACAACTAGCGGACCAATACAATGAGCAGTTCTTC
TRBD1,TRBV18,.,TRBJ1-1,CASSRDRGSTEAFF,TGTGCCAGCTCACGGGACAGGGGAAGCACTGAAGCTTTCTTT
.,TRBV25-1,.,TRBJ1-5,CASSEPKGDPQPQHF,TGTGCCAGCAGTGAACCCAAAGGGGACCCTCAGCCCCAGCATTTT
TRBD2,TRBV5-1,.,TRBJ2-2,CASSLVASGSGFTGELFF,TGCGCCAGCAGCTTGGTGGCTAGCGGGAGTGGTTTCACCGGGGAGCTGTTTTTT
TRBD1,TRBV30,.,TRBJ1-4,CAWSTGTAEKLFF,TGTGCCTGGAGTACTGGGACAGCCGAAAAACTGTTTTTT
.,TRBV5-6,.,TRBJ2-1,CASSFTGEGYYNEQFF,TGTGCCAGCAGCTTCACAGGGGAGGGGTATTACAATGAGCAGTTCTTC
.,TRBV7-3,.,TRBJ1-2,CASTEGGANYGYTF,TGTGCCAGCACCGAAGGGGGAGCTAACTATGGCTACACCTTC
.,TRBV6-5,many,TRBJ1-5,CASSSSGTRNQPQHF,TGTGCCAGCAGTTCTTCCGGGACAAGAAATCAGCCCCAGCATTTT
TRBD1,TRBV18,.,TRBJ1-2,CASSPQTGTGTLYGYTF,TGTGCCAGCTCACCACAAACCGGGACAGGGACACTCTATGGCTACACCTTC
.,TRBV27,.,TRBJ2-1,CASSWSSSYNEQFF,TGTGCCAGCAGTTGGAGCAGCTCCTACAATGAGCAGTTCTTC
.,TRBV4-1,.,TRBJ1-5,CASSHYGPQHF,TGCGCCAGCAGCCATTATGGGCCCCAGCATTTT
.,TRBV7-9,.,TRBJ2-1,CASSSRTGTMDEQFF,TGTGCCAGCAGCTCCCGGACGGGCACAATGGATGAGCAGTTCTTC
TRBD2,TRBV7-9,.,TRBJ2-1,CASSSGGLAADNEQFF,TGTGCCAGCAGCTCGGGGGGACTAGCGGCCGACAATGAGCAGTTCTTC
.,TRBV6-5,.,TRBJ1-5,CASSGGPFNQPQHF,TGTGCCAGCAGCGGGGGGCCCTTTAATCAGCCCCAGCATTTT
.,TRBV6-6,.,TRBJ2-1,CASRTDSSSYNEQFF,TGTGCCAGCAGAACAGACAGTAGCTCCTACAATGAGCAGTTCTTC
TRBD1,TRBV27,.,TRBJ1-2,CASSPNRQGRSGGYTF,TGTGCCAGCAGTCCGAATCGACAGGGGAGGTCGGGAGGCTACACCTTC
TRBD2,TRBV9,.,TRBJ2-7,CASSVGGTSGSWEQYF,TGTGCCAGCAGCGTAGGAGGGACTAGCGGGAGCTGGGAGCAGTACTTC
TRBD1,TRBV28,.,TRBJ1-1,CASSLYGRGLGAFF,TGTGCCAGCAGTTTATATGGCAGGGGGTTGGGGGCTTTCTTT
.,TRBV7-6,few,TRBJ2-3,CASSPRGLQTDTQYF,TGTGCCAGCAGCCCCCGGGGACTTCAAACAGATACGCAGTATTTT
TRBD2,TRBV27,.,TRBJ2-3,CASSFWRGSTDTQYF,TGTGCCAGCAGTTTTTGGCGGGGGAGCACAGATACGCAGTATTTT
.,TRBV27,.,TRBJ1-5,CAPDDSNQPQHF,TGTGCCCCCGACGATAGCAATCAGCCCCAGCATTTT
TRBD2,TRBV6-1,.,TRBJ2-5,CASSELAGDGGKTQYF,TGTGCCAGCAGTGAACTAGCGGGAGATGGCGGCAAGACCCAGTACTTC
.,TRBV10-1,.,TRBJ2-2,CASSVPKFPGELFF,TGCGCCAGCAGTGTCCCAAAATTCCCCGGGGAGCTGTTTTTT
TRBD1,TRBV15,.,TRBJ1-2,CATSRRTGGAYGYTF,TGTGCCACCAGCCGTCGGACAGGGGGAGCCTATGGCTACACCTTC
TRBD2,TRBV28,few,TRBJ2-7,CASSSLAGVNEQYF,TGTGCCAGCAGTTCGTTAGCGGGAGTCAACGAGCAGTACTTC
TRBD1,TRBV28,.,TRBJ2-7,CASNGRDRSSYEQYF,TGTGCCAGCAACGGACGGGACAGGAGTTCCTACGAGCAGTACTTC
TRBD2,TRBV29-1,.,TRBJ2-1,CSVMTSGMYNEQFF,TGCAGCGTAATGACTAGCGGGATGTACAATGAGCAGTTCTTC
.,TRBV6-5,.,TRBJ1-5,CASSYSPGVGQPQHF,TGTGCCAGCAGTTACTCGCCGGGGGTAGGTCAGCCCCAGCATTTT
.,TRBV19,.,TRBJ2-2,CASRVNTGELFF,TGTGCCAGTAGGGTGAACACCGGGGAGCTGTTTTTT
TRBD2,TRBV7-2,.,TRBJ2-5,CASSPRTRQETQYF,TGTGCCAGCAGCCCCAGGACTAGGCAAGAGACCCAGTACTTC
.,TRBV5-4,.,TRBJ2-1,CANSRPGANEQFF,TGTGCCAACTCACGGCCGGGGGCAAATGAGCAGTTCTTC
.,TRBV7-9,.,TRBJ1-3,CASTNVWGSSGNTIYF,TGTGCCAGCACCAACGTGTGGGGGAGCTCTGGAAACACCATATATTTT
TRBD2,TRBV5-6,.,TRBJ2-5,CASSQLAGGSGTQYF,TGTGCCAGCAGCCAACTAGCGGGGGGAAGCGGGACCCAGTACTTC
TRBD1,TRBV11-2,.,TRBJ2-5,CASSLIGTVIETQYF,TGTGCCAGCAGCTTAATAGGGACAGTCATTGAGACCCAGTACTTC
.,TRBV4-2,.,TRBJ2-3,CASSPVDGGPYTDTQYF,TGTGCCAGCAGCCCCGTCGATGGGGGGCCCTACACAGATACGCAGTATTTT
.,TRBV9,once,TRBJ1-5,CASSVGPSGSNQPQHF,TGTGCCAGCAGCGTAGGGCCTAGCGGGAGCAATCAGCCCCAGCATTTT
.,TRBV13,.,TRBJ2-3,CASSSYWGRADTQYF,TGTGCCAGCAGTTCCTATTGGGGCCGCGCAGATACGCAGTATTTT
.,TRBV2,.,TRBJ1-1,CASSALQRNTEAFF,TGTGCCAGCAGTGCCCTACAAAGGAACACTGAAGCTTTCTTT
.,TRBV28,.,TRBJ1-4,CATDSPRGPNEKLFF,TGTGCCACCGACTCCCCGAGGGGCCCGAATGAAAAACTGTTTTTT
TRBD1,TRBV19,.,TRBJ2-7,CASSSRGFSSEQYF,TGTGCCAGTAGTAGCAGGGGGTTCTCGAGCGAGCAGTACTTC
.,TRBV11-2,.,TRBJ1-5,CASSVGGKSSNQPQHF,TGTGCCAGCAGCGTAGGGGGAAAGTCGAGCAATCAGCCCCAGCATTTT
.,TRBV4-2,.,TRBJ1-1,CASSQDYPGLNTEAFF,TGTGCCAGCAGCCAAGATTATCCAGGGTTGAACACTGAAGCTTTCTTT
.,TRBV7-2,.,TRBJ2-3,CASSSSGWGTDTQYF,TGTGCCAGCAGCTCGTCGGGGTGGGGGACAGATACGCAGTATTTT
TRBD1,TRBV7-2,.,TRBJ1-5,CASSARQGNQPQHF,TGTGCCAGCAGCGCCCGACAGGGGAATCAGCCCCAGCATTTT
TRBD1,TRBV9,.,TRBJ1-2,CASSRQGDRYGYTF,TGTGCCAGCAGCAGACAGGGAGACCGCTATGGCTACACCTTC
.,TRBV5-5,.,TRBJ1-6,CASSPGTSRNSPLHF,TGTGCCAGCAGCCCCGGGACATCCAGGAATTCACCCCTCCACTTT
TRBD2,TRBV5-4,once,TRBJ2-1,CASSKSGATYNEQFF,TGTGCCAGCAGCAAGAGCGGGGCCACATACAATGAGCAGTTCTTC
.,TRBV6-2/TRBV6-3,.,TRBJ1-2,CASSSRGGYTF,TGTGCCAGCAGTTCTCGGGGTGGCTACACCTTC
TRBD1,TRBV29-1,.,TRBJ2-3,CSVAGGQGSSTDTQYF,TGCAGCGTTGCTGGTGGACAGGGGTCTAGCACAGATACGCAGTATTTT